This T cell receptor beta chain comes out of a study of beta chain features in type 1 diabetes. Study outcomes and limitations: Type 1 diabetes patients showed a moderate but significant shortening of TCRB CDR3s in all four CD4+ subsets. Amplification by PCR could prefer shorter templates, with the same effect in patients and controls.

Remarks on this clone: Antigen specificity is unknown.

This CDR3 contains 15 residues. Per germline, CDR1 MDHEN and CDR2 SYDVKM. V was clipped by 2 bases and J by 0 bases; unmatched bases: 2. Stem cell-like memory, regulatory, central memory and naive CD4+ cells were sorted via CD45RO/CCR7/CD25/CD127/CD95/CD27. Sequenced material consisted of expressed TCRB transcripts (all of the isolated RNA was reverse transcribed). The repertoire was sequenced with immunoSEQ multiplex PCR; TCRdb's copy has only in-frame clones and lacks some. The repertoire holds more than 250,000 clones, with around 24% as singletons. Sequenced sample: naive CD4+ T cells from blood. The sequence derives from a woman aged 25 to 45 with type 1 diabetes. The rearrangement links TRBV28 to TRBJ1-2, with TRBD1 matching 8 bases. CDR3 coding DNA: TGTGCCAGCAGTTTACAGACAGGGGCTAACTATGGCTACACCTTC. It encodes CASSLQTGANYGYTF.